This TCR beta chain was sequenced during a study of STAT5B mutations in CD4+ large granular lymphocyte leukemia (dated by TCRdb to 2021 to 2024). Study-level background: Among the healthy controls, the CDR3 'QG' motif was associated with a particular HLA allele. The study compared the TCRbeta repertoires of patients with CD4+ T-cell large granular lymphocyte leukemia against those of healthy blood donors. Flow cytometry performed on FACSCanto II or FACSVerse showed that the purified fractions had more than 95% purity among lymphocytes. Broader findings and caveats from the paper: Enrichment of TRBV06-family usage was observed among the top patient clones (8/27) relative to healthy controls (2/35). The main leukemic clonotypes were found to be private to each patient, although 25% of the main leukemic clonotypes were detected at low frequency in the non-leukemic repertoires of other patients. CD4-sorted patient repertoires appeared more clonal than healthy CD4+ repertoires, and this difference persisted after removing the putative leukemic clones. The data were not HLA-matched, and the higher clonality in CD4+ T-LGLL than in CD8+ T-LGLL could be due to the relatively small sample size.

TCRbeta rearrangements were sequenced from genomic DNA using the immunoSEQ assay at survey resolution. As for the original processing: In the TCR sequencing data, the lowest productive clonotype frequency that could be detected was 2.59 x 10-5. Analyses included only productive TCRbeta rearrangements, meaning complete and in-frame sequences. Clonality for each sample was calculated as Simpson clonality in the immunoSEQ Analyzer version 3.0. Clones were binned by frequency as very rare, small, medium, large (1-20%) or hyperexpanded (>20%). Generation probabilities were estimated with OLGA 1.2.3, V-gene circos plots were made with VDJtools, specificities were searched in VDJdb, and CDR3 motifs were identified with GLIPH. This is the immuneACCESS table as TCRdb keeps it, with only in-frame sequences that have V and J called. A part of the clones is gone; compared with another copy, unresolved V genes explain less than half, and the rest is unexplained. For V, J and clone size, that table is used; D and trimming come from the DNA. Present in this sample are approximately 20,000 clones, about 80% of which were seen just once. 8.6% of the sample is held by the ten biggest clonotypes.

In this sample, this clone turned up once. Its antigen remains undetermined. The input lacks base qualities; no much larger clone sits a single base away. V is clipped by 2 bases and J by 2 bases, and the sequence between their germline boundaries is 13 bases long. The CDR1 and CDR2 encoded by the germline V gene are SGHTA and FQGNSA. The CDR3 contains 15 residues, cysteine and phenylalanine counted. This entry keeps only the CDR3 DNA: 45 bases, framed from base 1. Buffy coats from 37 blood donors, supplied by the Finnish Red Cross blood service, were used as healthy controls. All TCR-sequenced material derived from peripheral blood: patient blood samples and healthy donor buffy coats. Ficoll-Hypaque gradient centrifugation was used to isolate peripheral blood mononuclear cells. Magnetic purification was used to isolate CD4+ cells from the buffy coats of the healthy controls. Genomic DNA was extracted with the Gentra Puregene Cell and Tissue kit and quantified on a Qubit 2.0 fluorometer.

The chain couples TRBV7-2 to TRBJ2-7; the D gene identity is not certain. This TCR was sampled from a human donor in good health. Source material: CD4+ T cells from blood buffy coats. The CDR3 region reads CASSLQDGLAYEQYF. The DNA is TGTGCCAGCAGCTTACAGGACGGGCTAGCCTACGAGCAGTACTTC.